This T cell receptor beta chain was sequenced in a study of neurological immune-mediated disorders. General observations from the study: The study phylogenetically grouped the repertoires of 18 of 34 multiple sclerosis patients into one related-CDR3 cluster, a possible signature. For the multiple sclerosis repertoire cluster, an association with any clinical or MRI feature was absent.

As to time point: longitudinal time-point 2. Template-switch 5'RACE cDNA synthesis added a 10-nucleotide unique molecular identifier. Sequencing of 15-18 subjects in each run yielded over 190 million TCR-beta sequences. TCRdb re-called the 5' RACE reads through MiXCR, storing one row per CDR3 protein. Of about 80,000 distinct CDR3 sequences in the sample, 4.5% to 7.5% were seen once. Points on this clonotype: The antigen remains undetermined.

V shed 2 bases and J shed 7 bases, with 14 bases lying between them. The CDR3 contains 14 residues. In germline, CDR1 is MDHEN, CDR2 SYDVKM. The V call is TRBV28, the J call TRBJ2-5; TRBD1 or TRBD2 may be the D gene (7 bases each). The sequence came from a woman aged 55-70 years with multiple sclerosis. Sequencing was done on a sample of PBMCs. The CDR3 reads CASSLPQGGRTQYF. The CDR3 DNA is TGTGCCAGCAGTTTACCGCAGGGGGGGAGGACCCAGTACTTC. The full variable domain, in which reference TRBV28 and TRBJ2-5 provide the parts outside the CDR3, is DVKVTQSSRYLVKRTGEKVFLECVQDMDHENMFWYRQDPGLGLRLIYFSYDVKMKEKGDIPEGYSVSREKKERFSLILESASTNQTSMYLCASSLPQGGRTQYFGPGTRLLVL.